Below are 18 T cell receptor beta chains sequenced from a single sample in a study of blood T cells in healthy people across ages. It was with a sample-barcoded 5' primer and a J-beta primer mix that a second PCR of roughly 7 to 12 cycles was run. TCRdb processed the 5' RACE reads anew with MiXCR; each CDR3 protein has one entry. This repertoire shows 700,000 to 950,000 distinct CDR3 sequences, approximately 39% found once; its top ten account for more than 20%. The sample comprised blood. The source is a woman aged 55-70 years in good health.

The chain joins TRBV20-1 to TRBJ2-7; 7 bases are shared with TRBD2. Per germline, CDR1 DFQATT and CDR2 SNEGSKA (reference sequence). The V gene end was trimmed by 5 bases and the J gene end by 6 bases; junction bases not matched to a gene: 10. The CDR3 contains 13 residues. CDR3: CSASSLAGGEQYF. CDR3 DNA sequence: TGCAGTGCTTCCTCGTTAGCGGGCGGCGAGCAGTACTTC.

In this sample, this clonotype turned up a few times. A clone one base away is much larger, so this may be a read error. The chain is built from TRBV14 and TRBJ1-1; D ambiguous. This CDR3 is 15 amino acids long. Trimming cost V 0 bases and J 6 bases, with 14 bases left between them. CDR1 and CDR2 from the germline V gene are SGHDN and FVKESK. The DNA of the CDR3 is TGTGCCAGCAGCCAAGATGCAGTGGGGAGTGCTGAAGCTTTCTTT. Its translation is CASSQDAVGSAEAFF.

This clonotype was detected only a few times. J is TRBJ2-3 and V is TRBV24-1, with 9 bases fitting TRBD2. CDR3 length: 18 amino acids. Germline values: CDR1 KGHDR, CDR2 SFDVKD. V dropped 3 bases and J dropped 5; count of bases not matched to a gene: 14. The CDR3, as DNA: TGTGCCACCAGTGATCCGGCCGTGCGGGAGGGCCTAGGAGATACGCAGTATTTT. Protein product: CATSDPAVREGLGDTQYF.

In this sample, this clonotype turned up a few times. The chain carries TRBV29-1 and TRBJ1-2; no reliable D call. V was cut by 6 bases and J by 4 bases, with 24 bases left in between. The CDR3 covers 16 residues. CDR1 and CDR2 from the germline V gene are SQVTM and ANQGSEA. The CDR3 spells CSVPIRALDMRYGYTF. The CDR3 nucleotides are TGCAGCGTCCCGATCAGAGCCCTGGATATGCGCTATGGCTACACCTTC.

This chain joins TRBV4-3 and TRBJ1-6; D is possibly TRBD1 (6 bases). CDR3 length equals 15 residues. The V end lost 0 bases, the J end lost 9 bases, and 12 bases lay between the germline ends. Germline V gene lookup returns CDR1 LGHNA and CDR2 YSLEER. CDR3 DNA sequence: TGCGCCAGCAGCCAAGATGCGGGGGGCATTTCACCCCTCCACTTT. This sequence encodes CASSQDAGGISPLHF.

In this sample, this clonotype turned up a few times. The chain has TRBV6-2 or TRBV6-3 and TRBJ2-1; TRBD2 aligns across 8 bases. Germline V CDR1 and CDR2: MNHEY, SVGEGT. V was clipped by 8 bases and J by 9 bases; unmatched bases: 15. This CDR3 region has 15 residues. CDR3 in amino acids: CASAPVLAGMSEQFF. Written as DNA, the CDR3 is TGTGCCAGCGCCCCCGTGCTAGCGGGTATGAGTGAGCAGTTCTTC.

The chain uses TRBV28 and TRBJ2-3; 7 bases map to TRBD2. This CDR3 is built from 13 residues. The trim removed 7 bases at V and 3 bases at J, leaving 4 bases unmatched. Per the germline V gene, CDR1 is MDHEN and CDR2 is SYDVKM. The CDR3: CASKLAGTDTQYF. The CDR3 region has the DNA TGTGCCAGCAAATTAGCGGGTACAGATACGCAGTATTTT.

As to this clonotype: A much larger clone is a single base away; this may be a read error. This sequence joins TRBV4-3 and TRBJ2-1; TRBD2 is a possible D gene (6 bases). The DNA end is more similar to TRBJ2-7, so the J call may be wrong. CDR1 is LGHNA, CDR2 YSLEER, per germline. This CDR3 contains 20 residues. DNA of the CDR3: TGCGCCAGCAGCCAAGATCGGGTAGCGGAGCTCCCCTCCTCCTACAATGAGCAGTACTTC. This codes for CASSQDRVAELPSSYNEQYF.

CDR3 sequence (DNA): TGCAGTGAAAGAGCCCCCGACCGGGTCGGCTACACCTTC. Protein sequence: CSERAPDRVGYTF. V and J are TRBV20-1 and TRBJ1-2; no clear D gene. This CDR3 is 13 amino acids long. The germline gives CDR1 DFQATT, CDR2 SNEGSKA (reference sequence). V shed 7 bases and J shed 8 bases, with 20 bases lying between them.

The rearrangement uses TRBV20-1 and TRBJ2-1, with D maybe TRBD2 (5 bases). V was trimmed by 6 bases and J by 2 bases, leaving 8 bases between them. The CDR3 covers 12 residues. Germline V CDR1 and CDR2: DFQATT, SNEGSKA (reference sequence). CDR3 residues: CSAEGPYNEQFF. Written as DNA, the CDR3 is TGCAGTGCAGAGGGCCCCTACAATGAGCAGTTCTTC.

This clonotype showed up just once. The chain recombines TRBV5-5 with TRBJ1-1; no firm D call. Looked up from germline, CDR1 is SGHKS and CDR2 is YYEKEE (reference sequence). V was pared by 6 bases and J by 4 bases, with 13 bases between. The length of the CDR3 is 13 residues. CDR3 sequence reads: CASTVGSATEAFF. CDR3 DNA: TGTGCCAGCACCGTCGGGAGCGCCACTGAAGCTTTCTTT.

The chain links TRBV12-3 or TRBV12-4 to TRBJ2-7, with D possibly being TRBD2 (6 bases). The germline V and J ends were trimmed by 7 bases and 7 bases, with 20 bases remaining between them. The CDR3 covers 14 residues. CDR3 sequence (DNA): TGTGCCAGCAAGGGCGGGACCCTTGACAATGAGCAGTACTTC. Protein: CASKGGTLDNEQYF.

The J gene is TRBJ1-5, the V gene TRBV3-1, with 9 bases identical to TRBD1. Germline V gives CDR1 LGHDT, CDR2 YNNKEL (reference sequence). The length of the CDR3 is 14 residues. After removal of 5 bases from V and 10 bases from J, the junction contained 9 bases not matched to a gene. This CDR3 is CASSVQGASGPQHF. The CDR3, as DNA: TGTGCCAGCAGCGTACAGGGGGCCTCAGGTCCCCAGCATTTT.

The chain links TRBV18 to TRBJ2-3; weak D call: TRBD1 (6 bases). From germline, CDR1 is KGHSH and CDR2 LQKENI. Trimming shortened V by 5 bases and J by 4 bases, and 13 bases separated the two germline ends. CDR3 length equals 14 residues. Here the CDR3 reads CASSSNRVSDTQYF. DNA for the CDR3: TGTGCCAGCTCATCTAACAGGGTTTCAGATACGCAGTATTTT.

The chain recombines TRBV6-5 with TRBJ2-7; TRBD2 is a possible D gene (5 bases). The CDR3 extends over 15 amino acids. Trimming removed 0 bases at V and 1 base at J, with 10 bases between. In germline, CDR1 is MNHEY, CDR2 SVGAGI. CDR3 in DNA: TGTGCCAGCAGTTACTCTACTAGAATGTCCTACGAGCAGTACTTC. Its protein is CASSYSTRMSYEQYF.

The V gene is TRBV21-1, the J gene TRBJ1-5; TRBD1, the table's D call, lacks a check against the DNA. TRBV21-1 represents a pseudogene. CDR3 length equals 16 residues. This chain's CDR3 is CASSSPAGTENQPQHF. In nucleotides, the CDR3 is TGTGCCAGCAGCTCTCCAGCCGGGACAGAGAATCAGCCCCAGCATTTT.

Concerning this clonotype itself: The germline gene is not matched at one end of the junction; a read error may be the cause. V and J are TRBV27 and TRBJ2-2; TRBD2 is a possible D gene (6 bases). Germline lookup yields CDR1 MNHEY and CDR2 SMNVEV (reference sequence). The CDR3 runs to 14 residues. The CDR3 loop is CASSYRGGTGELFF. The CDR3, as DNA: TGTGCCAGCAGTTACCGGGGTGGTACGGGGGAACTGTTTTTT.

The V call is TRBV12-3 or TRBV12-4, the J call TRBJ2-5; 7 bases map to TRBD2. The CDR3 totals 17 residues. Trimming took 4 bases from V and 0 from J; bases not matched to a gene: 11. Written as DNA, the CDR3 is TGTGCCAGCAGTTCCCGGGGGGACCTTCTCGACCAAGAGACCCAGTACTTC. This gives the protein CASSSRGDLLDQETQYF.